This is a list of T cell receptor beta chains from one sample in a study of siplizumab effects on memory and regulatory T cells. The data were produced by immunoSEQ multiplex PCR, yet TCRdb's version contains in-frame clones alone and is incomplete. The sample carries roughly 120,000 clones, 90% to 95% recorded once. Sequencing was done on a sample of non-Treg CD4+ T cells sorted from blood. The receptor source for this set is a human donor in good health. Each CDR3 is given with its conserved first and last residue.

CDR3 length	V gene	J gene	CDR3 protein
15	TRBV15	.	CATSRDPVVGYEQYF
18	TRBV25-1	TRBJ2-2	CASSEYTAGQGSYGELFF
14	TRBV19	TRBJ2-2	CASRTGLGTGELFF
12	TRBV29-1	TRBJ1-1	CSVQGANTEAFF
15	TRBV6-1	TRBJ2-7	CASSNRDRGLVEQYF
16	TRBV5-1	TRBJ1-2	CASRIDLTGVGYGYTF
13	TRBV15	TRBJ2-2	CATSREIAGELFF
14	TRBV10-3	TRBJ2-2	CAISETGITGELFF
13	TRBV5-4	TRBJ1-5	CASSLGGTQPQHF
16	TRBV5-1	TRBJ2-1	CASSLAPSPSYNEQFF
16	TRBV19	TRBJ2-3	CASSALLAGGQDTQYF
12	TRBV13	TRBJ2-1	CASSPRRNEQFF
17	TRBV7-3	TRBJ2-6	CASSLGQTGAGANVLTF
13	TRBV5-1	TRBJ1-2	CASTQGSNYGYTF
19	TRBV4-1	TRBJ2-1	CASSQRRLAEGSSYNEQFF
13	TRBV19	TRBJ2-7	CASSVPGPYEQYF
17	TRBV27	TRBJ1-6	CASSSQIRRGRNSPLHF
16	TRBV4-1	TRBJ2-5	CASSATKAGGGETQYF
14	TRBV10-3	TRBJ2-3	CAIKLAELGDTQYF
13	TRBV29-1	TRBJ2-3	CSGSGRYIDTQYF
15	TRBV6-4	TRBJ1-6	CASSDSLRYNSPLHF
14	TRBV6-6	TRBJ1-6	CASSPGQGNSPLHF
14	TRBV28	TRBJ1-5	CASSSGGGNQPQHF
14	TRBV10-3	TRBJ2-3	CAISDRLGTDTQYF
13	TRBV7-3	TRBJ1-1	CASSTDRNTEAFF
16	TRBV19	TRBJ2-2	CASKTGQGLPTGELFF
14	TRBV5-1	TRBJ2-7	CASSPQPGNGEQYF
13	TRBV28	TRBJ1-6	CATCRVDNSPLHF
15	TRBV18	TRBJ1-6	CASSLNREANSPLHF
13	TRBV6-5	TRBJ2-1	CASSYSGGTEQFF
12	TRBV2	TRBJ2-1	CAGEGQSNEQFF
13	TRBV7-9	TRBJ1-6	CASSQDGNSPLHF
16	TRBV30	TRBJ1-4	CAWSVDRTQKNEKLFF
14	TRBV6-6	TRBJ2-7	CASAPGLVSNEQYF
13	TRBV6-6	TRBJ2-7	CASRGQETYEQYF
14	TRBV30	TRBJ1-2	CAWGPSDRENGYTF
16	TRBV5-1	TRBJ2-3	CASSTGTDIFTDTQYF
15	TRBV6-1	TRBJ2-2	CASKVWTGSSGELFF
16	TRBV5-1	TRBJ1-2	CASSLGLGGLNYGYTF
16	TRBV4-1	TRBJ1-6	CASSQVGDSINSPLHF
17	TRBV7-2	TRBJ2-4	CASSLALHQEGKNIQYF
14	TRBV6-5	TRBJ1-2	CASSEDRAFGGYTF
13	TRBV6-1	TRBJ2-2	CASSDRGPGELFF
15	TRBV6-1	TRBJ1-4	CASNIPGLGNEKLFF
17	TRBV5-5	TRBJ2-7	CASSPRTSGVISYEQYF
16	TRBV21-1	TRBJ2-5	CASSKAHGGPPETQYF
13	TRBV29-1	TRBJ1-5	CSVSEGLGQPQHF
13	TRBV6-5	TRBJ1-2	CASSYGTGKGYTF
12	TRBV7-2	TRBJ2-1	CASSLTISEQFF
15	TRBV5-1	TRBJ2-3	CASSPSTGRTDTQYF
17	TRBV30	TRBJ2-6	CAWTQLAGYSGANVLTF
13	TRBV4-1	TRBJ2-5	CASSQVPPETQYF